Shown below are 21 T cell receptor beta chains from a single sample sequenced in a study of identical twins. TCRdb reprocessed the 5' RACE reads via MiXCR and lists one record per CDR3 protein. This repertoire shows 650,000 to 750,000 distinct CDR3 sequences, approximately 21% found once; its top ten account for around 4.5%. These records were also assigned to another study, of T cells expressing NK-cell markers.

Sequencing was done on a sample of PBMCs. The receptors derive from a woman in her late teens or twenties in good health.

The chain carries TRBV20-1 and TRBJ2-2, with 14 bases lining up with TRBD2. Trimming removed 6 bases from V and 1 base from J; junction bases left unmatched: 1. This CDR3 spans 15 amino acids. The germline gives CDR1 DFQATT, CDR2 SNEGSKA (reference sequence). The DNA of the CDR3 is TGCAGTGCCGGACTAGCGGGGGGGAACACCGGGGAGCTGTTTTTT. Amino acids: CSAGLAGGNTGELFF.

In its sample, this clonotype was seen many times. CDR3 nucleotides: TGCAGTGCTGCGGGCTACGGGAATGAGCAGTTCTTC. Its translation: CSAAGYGNEQFF. This chain joins TRBV20-1 and TRBJ2-1, with D possibly TRBD2 on 5 matching bases. V was trimmed by 5 bases and J by 7 bases, leaving 12 bases between them. The CDR3 totals 12 residues. Germline CDR1 DFQATT, CDR2 SNEGSKA (reference sequence).

The chain's CDR3 is CASRRDTNSYNEQFF. CDR3 in DNA: TGCGCCAGCAGACGAGACACGAACTCCTACAATGAGCAGTTCTTC. The V and J genes are TRBV5-1 and TRBJ2-1; the D is unclear. Trimming shortened V by 5 bases and J by 0 bases, and 12 bases separated the two germline ends. Looked up from germline, CDR1 is SGHRS and CDR2 is YFSETQ. The length of the CDR3 is 15 residues.

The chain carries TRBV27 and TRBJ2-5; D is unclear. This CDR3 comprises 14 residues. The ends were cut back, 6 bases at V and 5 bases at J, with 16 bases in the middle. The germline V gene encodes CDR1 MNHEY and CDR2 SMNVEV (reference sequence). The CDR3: CASSLVGRWETQYF. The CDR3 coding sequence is TGTGCCAGCAGCCTGGTAGGACGCTGGGAGACCCAGTACTTC.

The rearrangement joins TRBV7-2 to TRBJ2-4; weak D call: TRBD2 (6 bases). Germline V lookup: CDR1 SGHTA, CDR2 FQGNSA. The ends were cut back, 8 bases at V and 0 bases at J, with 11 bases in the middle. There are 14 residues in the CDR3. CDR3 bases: TGTGCCAGCCTAGCGTCTCTAGCCAAAAACATTCAGTACTTC. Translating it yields CASLASLAKNIQYF.

CDR3 nucleotides: TGCGCCAGCGGAGAGGAGAGAAATGAGCAGTTCTTC. Translating it yields CASGEERNEQFF. J is TRBJ2-1 and V is TRBV5-1; D uncertain. V was clipped by 7 bases and J by 7 bases, with 12 bases between them. This CDR3 contains 12 residues. Germline lookup yields CDR1 SGHRS and CDR2 YFSETQ.

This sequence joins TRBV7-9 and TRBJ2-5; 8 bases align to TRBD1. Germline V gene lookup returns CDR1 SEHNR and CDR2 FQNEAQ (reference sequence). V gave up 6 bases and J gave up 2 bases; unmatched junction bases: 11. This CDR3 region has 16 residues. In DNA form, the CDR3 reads TGTGCCAGCAGTTCGTCGTTCCGGGACAGGCAAGAGACCCAGTACTTC. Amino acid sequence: CASSSSFRDRQETQYF.

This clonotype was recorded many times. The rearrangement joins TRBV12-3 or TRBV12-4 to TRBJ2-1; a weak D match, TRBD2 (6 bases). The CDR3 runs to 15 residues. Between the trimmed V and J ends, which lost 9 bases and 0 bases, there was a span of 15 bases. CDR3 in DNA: TGTGCCAGTACCCTGGCCGGGGGCTCCTACAATGAGCAGTTCTTC. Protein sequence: CASTLAGGSYNEQFF.

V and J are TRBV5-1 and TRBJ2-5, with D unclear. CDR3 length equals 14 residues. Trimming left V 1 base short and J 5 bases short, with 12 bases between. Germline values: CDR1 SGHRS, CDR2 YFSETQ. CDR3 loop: CASSLIPAGETQYF. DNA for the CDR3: TGCGCCAGCAGCTTGATTCCCGCCGGGGAGACCCAGTACTTC. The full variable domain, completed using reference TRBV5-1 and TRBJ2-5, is KAGVTQTPRYLIKTRGQQVTLSCSPISGHRSVSWYQQTPGQGLQFLFEYFSETQRNKGNFPGRFSGRQFSNSRSEMNVSTLELGDSALYLCASSLIPAGETQYFGPGTRLLVL.

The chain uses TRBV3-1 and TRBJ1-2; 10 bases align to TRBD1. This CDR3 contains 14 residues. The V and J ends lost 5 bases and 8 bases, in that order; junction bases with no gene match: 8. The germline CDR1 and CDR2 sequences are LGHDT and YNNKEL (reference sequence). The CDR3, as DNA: TGTGCCAGCAGCAGTAACGACAGGGGGCCCGGCTACACCTTC. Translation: CASSSNDRGPGYTF. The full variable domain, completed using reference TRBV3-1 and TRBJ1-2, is DTAVSQTPKYLVTQMGNDKSIKCEQNLGHDTMYWYKQDSKKFLKIMFSYNNKELIINETVPNRFSPKSPDKAHLNLHINSLELGDSAVYFCASSSNDRGPGYTFGSGTRLTVV.

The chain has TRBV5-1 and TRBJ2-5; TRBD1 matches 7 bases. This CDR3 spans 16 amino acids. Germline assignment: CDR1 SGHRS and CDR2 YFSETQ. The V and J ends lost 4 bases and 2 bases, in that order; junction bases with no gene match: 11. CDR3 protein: CASSLSTGFTQETQYF. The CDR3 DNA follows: TGCGCCAGCAGCCTCTCGACAGGGTTTACGCAAGAGACCCAGTACTTC.

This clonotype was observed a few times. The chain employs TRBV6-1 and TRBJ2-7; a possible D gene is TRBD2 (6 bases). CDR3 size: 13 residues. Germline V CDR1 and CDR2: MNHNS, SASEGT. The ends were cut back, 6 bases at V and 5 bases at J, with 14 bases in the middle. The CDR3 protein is CASRAGLRNEQYF. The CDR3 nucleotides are TGTGCCAGCAGGGCGGGGTTGAGGAACGAGCAGTACTTC.

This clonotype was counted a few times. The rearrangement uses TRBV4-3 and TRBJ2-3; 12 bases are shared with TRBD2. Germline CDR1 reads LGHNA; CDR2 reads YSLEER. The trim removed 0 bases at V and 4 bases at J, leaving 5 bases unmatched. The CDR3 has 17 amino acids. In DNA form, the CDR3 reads TGCGCCAGCAGCCAAGAAGGTCTAGCGGGGGGGGCAGATACGCAGTATTTT. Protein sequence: CASSQEGLAGGADTQYF.

Written as DNA, the CDR3 is TGTGCCAGCACCCTCGGGTTTAGTACGGCTAATGGCTACACCTTC. Its protein product is CASTLGFSTANGYTF. V usage is TRBV7-9 and J usage is TRBJ1-2; D not resolved. The germline gives CDR1 SEHNR, CDR2 FQNEAQ (reference sequence). Trimming left V 7 bases short and J 6 bases short, with 21 bases between. This CDR3 spans 15 amino acids.

CDR3: CASSESTDQETQYF. The CDR3 DNA follows: TGCGCCAGCAGTGAGTCAACGGACCAAGAGACCCAGTACTTC. The chain has TRBV10-1 and TRBJ2-5; D is uncertain. The ends were cut back, 0 bases at V and 0 bases at J, with 5 bases in the middle. The CDR3 contains 14 residues. Germline values: CDR1 WNHNN, CDR2 SYGVQD (reference sequence).

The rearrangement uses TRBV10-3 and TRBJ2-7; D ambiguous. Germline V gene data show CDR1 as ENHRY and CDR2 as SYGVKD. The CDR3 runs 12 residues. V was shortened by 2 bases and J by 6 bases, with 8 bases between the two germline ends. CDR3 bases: TGTGCCATCAGTGAGCCGGGTGGCGAGCAGTACTTC. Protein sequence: CAISEPGGEQYF.

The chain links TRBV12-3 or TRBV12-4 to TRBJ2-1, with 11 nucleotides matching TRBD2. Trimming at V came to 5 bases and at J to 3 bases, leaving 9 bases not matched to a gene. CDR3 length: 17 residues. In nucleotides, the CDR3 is TGTGCCAGCAGTCTAACACTAGCGGGGGCCCTCTACAATGAGCAGTTCTTC. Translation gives CASSLTLAGALYNEQFF.

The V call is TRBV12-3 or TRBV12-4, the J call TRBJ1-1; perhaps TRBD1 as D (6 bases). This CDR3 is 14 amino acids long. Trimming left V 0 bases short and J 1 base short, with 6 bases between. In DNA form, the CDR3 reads TGTGCCAGCAGTTTAGCGGGACAGAACACTGAAGCTTTCTTT. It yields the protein CASSLAGQNTEAFF.

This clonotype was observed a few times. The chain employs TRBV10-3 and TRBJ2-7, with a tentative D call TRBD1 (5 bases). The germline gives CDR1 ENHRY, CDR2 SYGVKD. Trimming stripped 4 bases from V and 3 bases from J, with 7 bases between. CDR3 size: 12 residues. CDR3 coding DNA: TGTGCCATCAGTGGACAGTACTACGAGCAGTACTTC. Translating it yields CAISGQYYEQYF.

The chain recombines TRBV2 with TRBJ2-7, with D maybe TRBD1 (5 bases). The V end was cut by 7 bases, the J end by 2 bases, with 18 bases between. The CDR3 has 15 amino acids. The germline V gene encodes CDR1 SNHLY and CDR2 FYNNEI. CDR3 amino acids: CASTSRGRQAYEQYF. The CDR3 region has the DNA TGTGCCAGCACGAGTAGGGGCAGGCAAGCCTACGAGCAGTACTTC. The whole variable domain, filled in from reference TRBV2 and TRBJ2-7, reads EPEVTQTPSHQVTQMGQEVILRCVPISNHLYFYWYRQILGQKVEFLVSFYNNEISEKSEIFDDQFSVERPDGSNFTLKIRSTKLEDSAMYFCASTSRGRQAYEQYFGPGTRLTVT.

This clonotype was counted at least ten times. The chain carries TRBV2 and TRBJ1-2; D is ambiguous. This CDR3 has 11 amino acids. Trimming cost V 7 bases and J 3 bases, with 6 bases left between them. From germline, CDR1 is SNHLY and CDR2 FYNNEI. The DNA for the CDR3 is TGTGCCAGCAACCGAGACTATGGCTACACCTTC. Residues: CASNRDYGYTF.